The 20 T cell receptor beta chains reported below all come from one sample, sequenced in a study of blood T cell repertoires in COVID-19 (dated by TCRdb to about 2020). Receptors were amplified or captured by the immunoSEQ multiplex PCR assay. Here the immuneACCESS table is served through TCRdb, limited to in-frame sequences with V and J called. Missing clones are a known gap in these copies; in checked studies unresolved V genes cover under half, and the rest lacks a known reason. The sample has some 100,000 clones on record, 75% to 90% of them singletons. The ten largest account for around 5% of the sample. The sample was peripheral blood. These receptors were taken from a woman older than 75 with active COVID-19.

The chain combines TRBV3-1 (or the pseudogene TRBV3-2) with TRBJ2-7, with D perhaps TRBD2 (7 bases). The CDR3 extends over 11 amino acids. From germline, CDR1 is LGHDT and CDR2 YNNKEL (reference sequence). Between the trimmed V and J ends, which lost 8 bases and 7 bases, there was a span of 12 bases. The CDR3 region has the DNA TGTGCCAGCCGGGGGGCAGGAGAGCAGTACTTC. Protein sequence: CASRGAGEQYF.

J is TRBJ2-5 and V is TRBV7-8; D might be TRBD1 (6 bases). Germline CDR1 SGHVS, CDR2 FQNEAQ. The CDR3 consists of 14 residues. Trimming pared 5 bases from V and 3 bases from J, leaving 13 bases between. CDR3 in amino acids: CASSPTGREETQYF. CDR3 nucleotides: TGTGCCAGCAGCCCTACAGGGAGAGAAGAGACCCAGTACTTC.

CDR3 loop: CASMRDTPMDTGELFF. The CDR3, as DNA: TGCGCCAGCATGAGGGACACCCCCATGGACACCGGGGAGCTGTTTTTT. The chain has TRBV5-1 and TRBJ2-2, with D possibly being TRBD1 (6 bases). The CDR3 has 16 amino acids. CDR1 is SGHRS and CDR2 is YFSETQ in the germline V gene. The V gene lost 6 bases and the J gene lost 3 bases, with 18 bases spanning the gap.

The chain is built from TRBV21-1 and TRBJ2-1; the table's D call of TRBD1 was not tested on the DNA. TRBV21-1 is a listed pseudogene. This CDR3 has 14 residues. The CDR3 coding sequence is TGTGCCAGCAGCAAAGAACAGGCTACGAATGAGCAGTTCTTC. Its protein product is CASSKEQATNEQFF.

The chain links TRBV29-1 to TRBJ1-2; tentatively, D is TRBD1 (6 bases). The CDR3 sequence is 15 residues long. V dropped 0 bases and J dropped 4 bases, with 15 bases sitting between them. In germline, CDR1 is SQVTM, CDR2 ANQGSEA. The CDR3: CSVEDLKRGSYGYTF. In DNA form, the CDR3 reads TGCAGCGTTGAAGATCTGAAAAGGGGGAGCTATGGCTACACCTTC.

This clone was recorded only once. This chain links TRBV7-2 with TRBJ1-2, with D possibly being TRBD1 (6 bases). The CDR3 runs 14 residues. Germline CDR1 and CDR2: SGHTA and FQGNSA. Trimming left V 5 bases short and J 4 bases short, with 14 bases between. Here the CDR3 DNA reads TGTGCCAGCAGCATCACCCAGGGGTTCTATGGCTACACCTTC. It is translated as CASSITQGFYGYTF.

The CDR3 protein is CASSYPPSGEQYF. The DNA of the CDR3 is TGTGCCAGCAGTTACCCCCCTAGCGGCGAGCAGTACTTC. V gene TRBV6-5 combines with J gene TRBJ2-7; 7 nucleotides agree with TRBD2. The junction had 4 bases not matched to a gene; V was cut back by 2 bases and J by 6 bases. This CDR3 spans 13 amino acids. From germline, CDR1 is MNHEY and CDR2 SVGAGI.

V usage is TRBV4-2 and J usage is TRBJ2-1; D not resolved. Trimming took 0 bases from V and 10 from J, leaving 10 bases between them. The CDR3 sequence is 13 residues long. Germline CDR1 reads LGHNA; CDR2 reads YNFKEQ. In DNA, the CDR3 is TGTGCCAGCAGCCAAGAGAATCGAGGAGAGCAGTTCTTC. This codes for CASSQENRGEQFF.

This chain joins TRBV6-2 or TRBV6-3 and TRBJ2-1; TRBD2 matches 12 bases. The V segment lost 0 bases and the J segment 10 bases; nucleotides outside the gene matches: 13. The CDR3 is 18 residues long. Germline CDR1 and CDR2: MNHEY and SVGEGT. The DNA for the CDR3 is TGTGCCAGCAGTTACTCTGGTGGGCTACTAGCGGGAGGCGGAGAGCAGTTCTTC. This codes for CASSYSGGLLAGGGEQFF.

In its sample, this clone was seen once. The chain joins TRBV2 to TRBJ2-2; 9 bases fit TRBD2. Germline CDR1 SNHLY, CDR2 FYNNEI. The J segment lost 5 bases and the V segment lost 4 bases, leaving 20 bases of the junction unmatched. The CDR3 length is 20 residues. The chain's CDR3 is CASSAEQGWVAGVGTGELFF. The CDR3 DNA reads as TGTGCCAGCAGTGCCGAGCAGGGGTGGGTAGCGGGAGTTGGGACCGGGGAGCTGTTTTTT.

The chain has TRBV19 and TRBJ1-5; D is unclear. Germline values: CDR1 LNHDA, CDR2 SQIVND (reference sequence). CDR3 length: 13 residues. The V gene lost 1 base and the J gene lost 6 bases, with 7 bases spanning the gap. This CDR3 is CASSIGRSQPQHF. The CDR3 region has the DNA TGTGCCAGTAGTATAGGACGGAGTCAGCCCCAGCATTTT.

The gene calls are TRBV13 and TRBJ2-3, with D perhaps TRBD2 (5 bases). Germline CDR1 is PRHDT and CDR2 is FYEKMQ (reference sequence). Trimming pared 7 bases from V and 8 bases from J, leaving 22 bases between. This CDR3 is built from 15 residues. CDR3 residues: CASKPGKAPDRTQYF. In DNA, the CDR3 is TGTGCCAGCAAACCGGGGAAGGCCCCGGATCGTACGCAGTATTTT.

This clone has just one count. The chain has TRBV7-2 and TRBJ1-3; D gene uncertain. Trimming stripped 3 bases from V and 8 bases from J, with 14 bases between. The CDR3 has 14 amino acids. CDR1 and CDR2 from the germline V gene are SGHTA and FQGNSA. The CDR3 here is CASSLMQRSDTIYF. For the CDR3, the DNA is TGTGCCAGCAGCTTGATGCAGCGGTCGGACACCATATATTTT. The entire variable domain, with the rest obtained from reference TRBV7-2 and TRBJ1-3, is as follows: GAGVSQSPSNKVTEKGKDVELRCDPISGHTALYWYRQSLGQGLEFLIYFQGNSAPDKSGLPSDRFSAERTGGSVSTLTIQRTQQEDSAVYLCASSLMQRSDTIYFGEGSWLTVV.

This chain joins TRBV11-2 and TRBJ2-7, with 7 bases aligning to TRBD2. Germline-derived CDR1 and CDR2 are SGHAT and FQNNGV. CDR3 length: 12 residues. J gave up 7 bases and V 1 base, and 1 base lay outside the gene matches. The CDR3 bases are TGTGCCAGCAGCTTAGCGGGGGGTGAGCAGTACTTC. Residues: CASSLAGGEQYF.

A note on this clone: In the same sample, other DNA sequences code for this CDR3. This chain links TRBV15 with TRBJ2-7, with D unresolved. There are 13 residues in the CDR3. Germline CDR1 and CDR2: LNHNV and YYDKDF (reference sequence). V shed 0 bases and J shed 2 bases, with 5 bases lying between them. The CDR3: CATSRDPTYEQYF. The CDR3 bases are TGTGCCACCAGCAGAGATCCAACCTACGAGCAGTACTTC. Complete variable domain (other parts from reference TRBV15 and TRBJ2-7): DAMVIQNPRYQVTQFGKPVTLSCSQTLNHNVMYWYQQKSSQAPKLLFHYYDKDFNNEADTPDNFQSRRPNTSFCFLDIRSPGLGDTAMYLCATSRDPTYEQYFGPGTRLTVT.

This clone was seen more than once but under ten times. The gene calls are TRBV7-3 and TRBJ1-6, with 7 bases identical to TRBD1. V lost 2 bases to trimming and J lost 9 bases; unmatched junction nucleotides: 10. The CDR3 has 16 residues. From germline, CDR1 is SGHTA and CDR2 FQGTGA. The CDR3 sequence is CASSLEGWAGGSPLHF. The CDR3 DNA reads TGTGCCAGCAGCTTAGAAGGTTGGGCAGGGGGTTCACCCCTCCACTTT.

The rearrangement uses TRBV19 and TRBJ1-2; D unclear. The CDR3 totals 11 residues. Trimming removed 10 bases from V and 3 bases from J, with 9 bases in between. CDR1 LNHDA and CDR2 SQIVND come from the germline V gene (reference sequence). As DNA, the CDR3 is TGTGCCACCAAGAGGCACTATGGCTACACCTTC. It translates to CATKRHYGYTF.

The V call is TRBV29-1, the J call TRBJ1-2, with TRBD1 matching 7 bases. The CDR3 has 13 amino acids. Germline V gives CDR1 SQVTM, CDR2 ANQGSEA. V lost 6 bases to trimming and J lost 4 bases; unmatched junction nucleotides: 8. This CDR3 reads CSVLTGSLYGYTF. In DNA, the CDR3 is TGCAGCGTCTTGACAGGGTCCCTCTATGGCTACACCTTC.

This sequence joins TRBV5-5 and TRBJ2-1, with D uncertain. The CDR3 is made up of 14 amino acids. Germline loops: CDR1 SGHKS, CDR2 YYEKEE (reference sequence). Trimming left V 6 bases short and J 5 bases short, with 15 bases between. CDR3 residues: CASTVGPRDNEQFF. The CDR3 DNA sequence: TGTGCCAGCACCGTGGGTCCTCGGGACAATGAGCAGTTCTTC.

The chain couples TRBV28 to TRBJ1-1; 7 bases fit TRBD1. Trimming cost V 2 bases and J 8 bases; bases outside gene matches: 5. This CDR3 contains 13 residues. Per germline, CDR1 MDHEN and CDR2 SYDVKM. The CDR3 is CASSLDRALEAFF. CDR3 sequence (DNA): TGTGCCAGCAGTTTAGACAGGGCCCTAGAAGCTTTCTTT.